This T cell receptor (beta chain) was sequenced for a study of HIV-infected patients and healthy controls. Study-wide results and caveats: HIV+ repertoires were severely depleted of MAIT alpha-chain CDR3s, unlike healthy controls.

In its sample, this clonotype was seen many times. Its antigen is as yet unknown. Whole blood was used without fractionation, so all unsorted peripheral T cells were included. Donors were HIV-infected adults who had not yet started antiretroviral therapy but were about to begin. Reverse transcription used around 500 ng RNA and constant-region primers for alpha and beta. Alpha and beta chain libraries were made separately by chain-specific third strand synthesis with multiplexing indices. A single primer pair per chain amplified all rearrangements, with per-molecule barcodes. Each CDR3 protein gets one entry after TCRdb re-called the 5' RACE reads with MiXCR. Among some 9,900 distinct CDR3 sequences, roughly 4.8% were seen once, and the ten largest hold 13% to 15%. V was shortened by 9 bases and J by 3 bases, with 5 bases between the two germline ends. The CDR3 spans 10 residues. Germline CDR1 and CDR2: MNHNS and SASEGT.

This TCR was recovered from an adult with HIV infection. This chain links TRBV6-1 with TRBJ1-2; no clear D. The sample consisted of blood, taken before antiretroviral therapy. The CDR3 nucleotides read TGTGCCAGTAAACACTATGGCTACACCTTC. Amino acid sequence: CASKHYGYTF.